This record concerns one T cell receptor (beta chain) sequence. Its antigen remains unknown. Reverse transcribed after extraction, RNA yielded cDNA as the sequencing template. TCRdb keeps only in-frame clones here, not all; method: immunoSEQ multiplex PCR. Among some 200,000 clones, 55% to 70% were seen once, and the ten largest hold 5.5%. Germline V lookup: CDR1 SNHLY, CDR2 FYNNEI. Between the trimmed V and J ends, which lost 4 bases and 14 bases, there was a span of 18 bases. This CDR3 has 13 residues. This sample was included in a study of CD8+ T cells in alopecia areata. Treatment noted: oral pan-JAK inhibitor, 5-10 mg twice daily. Whole-study findings and limits: In patients, TCRs were shared less clearly than in mice, and HLA may possibly be involved. Elevated clonality characterized lesional scalp relative to normal scalp, particularly in alopecia totalis/universalis. Tofacitinib produced a significant decrease in scalp clonality and in expanded CD8+ clones among the top 100. The link between baseline CD8+ expansion and response remains uncertain with one nonresponder.

The sample here was CD4+ T cells sorted from blood, taken at week 24, from a patient treated with tofacitinib. This sequence joins TRBV2 and TRBJ2-1; D tentatively reads TRBD1 or TRBD2 (5 bases each). The receptor comes from a human donor with alopecia areata. The CDR3 DNA sequence: TGTGCCAGCAGTGGCCCCGGGGCAGGATGGGAGTTCTTC. It specifies CASSGPGAGWEFF.